In its sample, the clone carrying this T cell receptor (beta chain) was seen many times. The read comes to an end 3 residues before the CDR3 does, leaving the germline J gene to fill in the end. The sample comes from a study of T cell clonality in common variable immunodeficiency. The CDR3 is 12 residues long. Germline loops: CDR1 SEHNR, CDR2 FQNEAQ (reference sequence). Only in-frame clones appear in the TCRdb table, and some are missing; sequencing was by immunoSEQ multiplex PCR. This repertoire holds about 52,000 clones, and none appear only once. This TCR was recovered from a person between 18 and 75 years old in good health. The sequencing sample was made of peripheral blood mononuclear cells. The rearrangement uses TRBV7-9 and TRBJ1-2, with no clear D. The sequenced part of the CDR3 DNA is TGTGCCAGCAGCCTATCCCCCTGGTCG. Protein: CASSLSPWS. The complete CDR3 sequence is CASSLSPWSYTF.